This T cell receptor beta chain was retrieved from a study of blood T cell repertoires in COVID-19. Study information: Acute and convalescent COVID-19 specimens originated in the United States, Italy and Spain.

Original processing notes: Counts of nucleated cells, estimated from reference gene primer amplification, were obtained. Data came from immunoSEQ multiplex PCR; TCRdb stores just in-frame clones and leaves some out. Clonal size and the V and J genes are those of that table, whereas D and trimming came from the DNA. This sample has 200,000 to 300,000 clones, with 85% to 90% found just once. Clinical histories supplied by participants themselves formed the basis of cohort assignment. This clone was recorded once. Germline V gene sequence: CDR1 LGHDT, CDR2 YNNKEL (reference sequence). Trimming stripped 8 bases from V and 0 bases from J, with 17 bases between. The CDR3 contains 16 residues.

Sequenced sample: PBMCs or T cells enriched from blood (not recorded which). The receptor comes from a man aged 45-65 years who had been exposed to COVID-19. The rearrangement joins TRBV3-1 (or the pseudogene TRBV3-2) to TRBJ2-1; D is unresolved. The CDR3 bases are TGTGCCAGCGCTCACCCCGGTCGGAGCTCCTACAATGAGCAGTTCTTC. Protein: CASAHPGRSSYNEQFF.